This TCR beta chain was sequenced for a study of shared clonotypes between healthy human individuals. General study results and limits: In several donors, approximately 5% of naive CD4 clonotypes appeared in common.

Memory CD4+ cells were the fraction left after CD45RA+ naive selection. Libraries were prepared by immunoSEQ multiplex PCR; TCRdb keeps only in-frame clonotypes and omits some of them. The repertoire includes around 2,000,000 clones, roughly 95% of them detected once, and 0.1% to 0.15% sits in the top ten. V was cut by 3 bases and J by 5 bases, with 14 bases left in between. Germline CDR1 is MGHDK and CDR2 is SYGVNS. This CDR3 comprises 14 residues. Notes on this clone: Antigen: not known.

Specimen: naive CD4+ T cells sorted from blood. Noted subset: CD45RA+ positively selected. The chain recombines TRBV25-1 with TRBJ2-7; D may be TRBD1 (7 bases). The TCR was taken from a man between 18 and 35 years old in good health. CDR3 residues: CASSDWRGPHEQYF. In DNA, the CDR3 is TGTGCCAGCAGTGATTGGAGGGGGCCGCACGAGCAGTACTTC.